This T cell receptor beta chain was sequenced during a study of neurological immune-mediated disorders. Study-wide results and caveats: No expanded-clone CDR3 amino acid sequence recurred across subjects, suggesting private TCR-beta repertoires.

The J segment lost 4 bases and the V segment lost 5 bases, leaving 8 bases of the junction unmatched. The length of the CDR3 is 17 residues. Germline V gene lookup returns CDR1 SGHRS and CDR2 YFSETQ. This clonotype was counted ten times or more. No antigen is known for it. Synthesis of cDNA used 5'RACE (with 10-nucleotide random UMIs). Sequencing of 15-18 subjects in each run yielded over 180 million TCR-beta sequences. MiXCR was run by TCRdb on the 5' RACE reads, yielding one entry per CDR3 protein. Of around 20,000 distinct CDR3 sequences in the sample, around 13% were seen once. The receptor comes from a woman aged 60-75 years with HTLV-1-associated myelopathy (HAM/TSP). Input material: PBMCs. The genes are TRBV5-1 and TRBJ2-3, with TRBD2 matching 15 bases. CDR3 protein: CASSRTGTSGGPDTQYF. The DNA of the CDR3 is TGCGCCAGCAGTCGGACCGGGACTAGCGGGGGGCCAGATACGCAGTATTTT. The full variable domain, rest sourced from reference TRBV5-1 and TRBJ2-3, is KAGVTQTPRYLIKTRGQQVTLSCSPISGHRSVSWYQQTPGQGLQFLFEYFSETQRNKGNFPGRFSGRQFSNSRSEMNVSTLELGDSALYLCASSRTGTSGGPDTQYFGPGTRLTVL.